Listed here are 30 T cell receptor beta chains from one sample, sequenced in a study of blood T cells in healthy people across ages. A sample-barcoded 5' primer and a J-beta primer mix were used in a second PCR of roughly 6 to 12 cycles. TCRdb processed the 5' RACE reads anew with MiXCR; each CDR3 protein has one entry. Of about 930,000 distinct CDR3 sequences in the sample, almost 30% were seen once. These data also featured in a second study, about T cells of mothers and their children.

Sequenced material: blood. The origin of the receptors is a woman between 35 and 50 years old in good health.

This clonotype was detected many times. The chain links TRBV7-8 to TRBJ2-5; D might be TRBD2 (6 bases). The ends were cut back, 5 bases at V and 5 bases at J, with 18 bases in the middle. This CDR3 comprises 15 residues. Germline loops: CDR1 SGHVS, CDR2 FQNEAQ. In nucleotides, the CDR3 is TGTGCCAGCAGCCCCCTCTCGGGCGGGGCTGAGACCCAGTACTTC. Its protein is CASSPLSGGAETQYF.

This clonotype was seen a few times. The CDR3 here is CASSLGTGSAGYTF. CDR3 nucleotide sequence: TGCGCCAGCAGCTTGGGGACAGGGTCAGCAGGCTACACCTTC. The chain combines TRBV5-1 with TRBJ1-2, with 8 bases lining up with TRBD1. Germline loops: CDR1 SGHRS, CDR2 YFSETQ. The CDR3 totals 14 residues. V was pared by 0 bases and J by 8 bases, with 6 bases of the junction left unmatched. Drawing the rest from reference TRBV5-1 and TRBJ1-2, the complete variable domain is KAGVTQTPRYLIKTRGQQVTLSCSPISGHRSVSWYQQTPGQGLQFLFEYFSETQRNKGNFPGRFSGRQFSNSRSEMNVSTLELGDSALYLCASSLGTGSAGYTFGSGTRLTVV.

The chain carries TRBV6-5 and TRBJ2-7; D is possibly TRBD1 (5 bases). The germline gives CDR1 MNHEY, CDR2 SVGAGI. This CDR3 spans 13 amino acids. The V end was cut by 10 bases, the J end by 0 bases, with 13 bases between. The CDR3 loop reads CATLGLTSYEQYF. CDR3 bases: TGTGCCACTCTGGGGCTTACCTCCTACGAGCAGTACTTC.

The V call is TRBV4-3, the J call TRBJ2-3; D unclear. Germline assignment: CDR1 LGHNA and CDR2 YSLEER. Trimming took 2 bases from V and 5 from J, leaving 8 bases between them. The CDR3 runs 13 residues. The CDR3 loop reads CASSQTRGDTQYF. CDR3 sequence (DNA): TGCGCCAGCAGCCAAACTCGTGGAGATACGCAGTATTTT.

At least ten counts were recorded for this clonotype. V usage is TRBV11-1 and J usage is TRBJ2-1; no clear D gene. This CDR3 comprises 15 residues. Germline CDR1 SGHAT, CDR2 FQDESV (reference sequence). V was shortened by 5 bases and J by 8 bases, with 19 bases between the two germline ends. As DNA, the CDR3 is TGTGCCAGCAGCCTTTCCTTGTTTTATGGCGATGAGCAGTTCTTC. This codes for CASSLSLFYGDEQFF. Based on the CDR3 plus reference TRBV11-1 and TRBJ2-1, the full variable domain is EAEVAQSPRYKITEKSQAVAFWCDPISGHATLYWYRQILGQGPELLVQFQDESVVDDSQLPKDRFSAERLKGVDSTLKIQPAELGDSAMYLCASSLSLFYGDEQFFGPGTRLTVL.

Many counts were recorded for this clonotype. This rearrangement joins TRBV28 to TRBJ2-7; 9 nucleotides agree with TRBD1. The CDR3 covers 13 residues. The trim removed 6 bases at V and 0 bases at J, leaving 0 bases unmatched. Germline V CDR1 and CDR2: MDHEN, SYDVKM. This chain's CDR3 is CASRTGGSYEQYF. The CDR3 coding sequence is TGTGCCAGCAGGACAGGGGGCTCCTACGAGCAGTACTTC.

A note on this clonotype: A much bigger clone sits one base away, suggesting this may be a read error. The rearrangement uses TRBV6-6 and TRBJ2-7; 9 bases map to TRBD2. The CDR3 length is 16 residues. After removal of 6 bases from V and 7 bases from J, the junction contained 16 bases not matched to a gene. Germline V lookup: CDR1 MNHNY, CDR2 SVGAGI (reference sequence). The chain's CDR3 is CASRTPAGGSYNEQYF. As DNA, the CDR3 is TGTGCCAGCAGAACTCCGGCGGGGGGGTCCTACAATGAGCAGTACTTC.

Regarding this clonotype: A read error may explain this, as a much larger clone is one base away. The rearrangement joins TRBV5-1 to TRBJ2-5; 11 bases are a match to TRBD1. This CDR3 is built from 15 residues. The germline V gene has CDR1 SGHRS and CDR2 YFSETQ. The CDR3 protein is CASSGDRGGQETQHF. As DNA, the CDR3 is TGCGCCAGCAGCGGGGACAGGGGGGGCCAAGAGACCCAGCACTTC.

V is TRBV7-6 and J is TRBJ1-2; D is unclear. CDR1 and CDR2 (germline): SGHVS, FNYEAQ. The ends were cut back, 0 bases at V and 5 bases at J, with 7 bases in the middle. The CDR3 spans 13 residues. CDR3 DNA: TGTGCCAGCAGCTTAGCGTGGGGATATGGCTACACCTTC. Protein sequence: CASSLAWGYGYTF.

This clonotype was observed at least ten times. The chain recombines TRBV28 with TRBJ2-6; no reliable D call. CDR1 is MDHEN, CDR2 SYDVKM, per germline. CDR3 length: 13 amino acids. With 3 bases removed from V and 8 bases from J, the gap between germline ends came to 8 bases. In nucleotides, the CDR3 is TGTGCCAGCAGTTTCCCCTCGACCAACGTCCTGACTTTC. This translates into CASSFPSTNVLTF.

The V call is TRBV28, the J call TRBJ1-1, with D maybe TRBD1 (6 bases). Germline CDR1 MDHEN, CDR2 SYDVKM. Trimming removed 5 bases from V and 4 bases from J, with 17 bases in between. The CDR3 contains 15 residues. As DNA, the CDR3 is TGTGCCAGCAGTCGGGTTTGGGGGGCGGGCACTGAAGCTTTCTTT. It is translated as CASSRVWGAGTEAFF.

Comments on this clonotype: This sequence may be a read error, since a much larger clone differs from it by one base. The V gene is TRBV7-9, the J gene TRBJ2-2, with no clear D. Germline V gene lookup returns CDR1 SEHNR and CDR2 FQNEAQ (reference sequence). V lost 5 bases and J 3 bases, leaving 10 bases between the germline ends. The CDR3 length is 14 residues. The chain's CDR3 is CASSPELYTGELFF. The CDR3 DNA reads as TGTGCCAGCAGCCCCGAGCTATACACCGGGGAGCTGTTTTTT.

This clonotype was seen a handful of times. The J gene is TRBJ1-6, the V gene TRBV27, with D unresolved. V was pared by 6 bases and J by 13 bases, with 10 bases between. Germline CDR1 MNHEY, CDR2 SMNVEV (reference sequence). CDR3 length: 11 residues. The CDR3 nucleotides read TGTGCCAGCAGATCCCTCGGGCCCCTCCACTTT. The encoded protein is CASRSLGPLHF.

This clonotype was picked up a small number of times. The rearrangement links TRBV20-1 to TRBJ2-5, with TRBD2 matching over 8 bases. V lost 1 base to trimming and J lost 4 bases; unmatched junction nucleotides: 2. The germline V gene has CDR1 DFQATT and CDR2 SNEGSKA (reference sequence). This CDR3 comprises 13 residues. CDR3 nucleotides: TGCAGTGCTAGAGGGGGACTAGTAGAGACCCAGTACTTC. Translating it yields CSARGGLVETQYF.

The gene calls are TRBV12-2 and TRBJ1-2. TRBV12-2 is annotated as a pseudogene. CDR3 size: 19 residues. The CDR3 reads CASRLADPTLPPAGYGYTF. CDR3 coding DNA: TGTGCAAGTCGCTTAGCAGATCCGACACTACCTCCAGCGGGTTATGGCTACACCTTC.

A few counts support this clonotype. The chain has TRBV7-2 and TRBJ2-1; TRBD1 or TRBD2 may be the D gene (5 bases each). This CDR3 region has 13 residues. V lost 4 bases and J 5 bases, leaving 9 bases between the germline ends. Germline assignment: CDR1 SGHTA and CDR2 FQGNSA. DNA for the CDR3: TGTGCCAGCAGCTCCGGGACCAACAATGAGCAGTTCTTC. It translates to CASSSGTNNEQFF.

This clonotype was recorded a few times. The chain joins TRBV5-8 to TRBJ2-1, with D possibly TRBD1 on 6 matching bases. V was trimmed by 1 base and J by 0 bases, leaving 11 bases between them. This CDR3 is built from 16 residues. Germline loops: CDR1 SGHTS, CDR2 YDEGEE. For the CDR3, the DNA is TGTGCCAGCAGCTTGAGCTACAGGGTCTCCTACAATGAGCAGTTCTTC. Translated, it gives CASSLSYRVSYNEQFF.

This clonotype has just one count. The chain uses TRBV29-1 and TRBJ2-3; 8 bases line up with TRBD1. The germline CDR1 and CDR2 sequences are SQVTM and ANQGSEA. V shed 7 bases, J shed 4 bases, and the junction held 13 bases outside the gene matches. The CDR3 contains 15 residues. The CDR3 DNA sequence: TGCAGCGCGGGGCAGGGGGCGCTTCGCGCAGATACGCAGTATTTT. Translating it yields CSAGQGALRADTQYF.

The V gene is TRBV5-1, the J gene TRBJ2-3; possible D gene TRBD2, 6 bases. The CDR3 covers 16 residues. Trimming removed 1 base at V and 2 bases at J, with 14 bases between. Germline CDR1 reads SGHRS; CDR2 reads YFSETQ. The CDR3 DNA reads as TGCGCCAGCAGCTTGATGGGGGGTCCGCCCACAGATACGCAGTATTTT. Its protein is CASSLMGGPPTDTQYF.

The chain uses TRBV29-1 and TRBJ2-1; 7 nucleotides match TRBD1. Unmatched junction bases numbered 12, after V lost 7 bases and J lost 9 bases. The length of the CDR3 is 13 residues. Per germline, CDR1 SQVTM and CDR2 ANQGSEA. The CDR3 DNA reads TGCAGCGCTTCCGGACAGGCCCACGGTGAGCAGTTCTTC. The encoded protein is CSASGQAHGEQFF.

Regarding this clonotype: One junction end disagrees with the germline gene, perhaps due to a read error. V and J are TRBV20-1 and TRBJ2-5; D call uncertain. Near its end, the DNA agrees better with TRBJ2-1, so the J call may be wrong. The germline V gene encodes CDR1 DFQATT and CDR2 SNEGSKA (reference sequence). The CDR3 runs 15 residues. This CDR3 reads CSARDPLSGFETQFF. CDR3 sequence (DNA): TGCAGCGCTAGAGATCCCCTGTCTGGTTTTGAGACCCAGTTCTTC.

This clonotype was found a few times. CDR3 DNA: TGTGCCAGCAGCCAAGGGGACAGACCTAATGAAAAACTGTTTTTT. It codes for CASSQGDRPNEKLFF. The chain recombines TRBV14 with TRBJ1-4; 7 nucleotides match TRBD1. The ends lost 1 base at V and 3 bases at J; junction bases unmatched: 2. This CDR3 is built from 15 residues. In germline, CDR1 is SGHDN, CDR2 FVKESK.

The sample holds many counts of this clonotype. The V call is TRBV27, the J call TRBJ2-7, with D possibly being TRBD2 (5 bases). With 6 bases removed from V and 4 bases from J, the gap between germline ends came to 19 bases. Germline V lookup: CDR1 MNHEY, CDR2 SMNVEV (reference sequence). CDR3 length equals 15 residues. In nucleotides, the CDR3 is TGTGCCAGCAGCAGGACTTCCATCAGCCGTTACGAGCAGTACTTC. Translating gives CASSRTSISRYEQYF.

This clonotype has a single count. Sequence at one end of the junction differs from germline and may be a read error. CDR3 region: CACSRTGRVGQPQHF. For the CDR3, the DNA is TGTGCCTGCAGTCGGACAGGGAGGGTTGGTCAGCCCCAGCATTTT. The V and J genes are TRBV27 and TRBJ1-5; 8 nucleotides match TRBD1. Germline V gene sequence: CDR1 MNHEY, CDR2 SMNVEV (reference sequence). The CDR3 is 15 residues long.

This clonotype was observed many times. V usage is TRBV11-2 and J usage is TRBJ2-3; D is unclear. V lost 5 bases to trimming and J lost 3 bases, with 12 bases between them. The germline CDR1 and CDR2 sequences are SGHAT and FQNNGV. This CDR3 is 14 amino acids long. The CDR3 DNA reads TGTGCCAGCAGCCCCAACATCCGGACAGATACGCAGTATTTT. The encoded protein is CASSPNIRTDTQYF.

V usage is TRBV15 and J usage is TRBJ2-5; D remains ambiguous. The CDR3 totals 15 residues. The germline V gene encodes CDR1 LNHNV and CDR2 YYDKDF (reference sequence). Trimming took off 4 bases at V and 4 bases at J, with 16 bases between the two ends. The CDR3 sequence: CATSNYGGVVETQYF. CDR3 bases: TGTGCCACCAGCAATTACGGTGGGGTGGTAGAGACCCAGTACTTC.

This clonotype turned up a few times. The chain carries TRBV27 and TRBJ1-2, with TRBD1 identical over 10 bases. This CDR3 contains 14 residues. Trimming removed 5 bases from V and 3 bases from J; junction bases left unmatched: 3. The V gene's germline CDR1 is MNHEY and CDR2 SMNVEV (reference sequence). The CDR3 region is CASSRDRGYYGYTF. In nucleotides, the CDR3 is TGTGCCAGCAGTAGGGACAGGGGATACTATGGCTACACCTTC.

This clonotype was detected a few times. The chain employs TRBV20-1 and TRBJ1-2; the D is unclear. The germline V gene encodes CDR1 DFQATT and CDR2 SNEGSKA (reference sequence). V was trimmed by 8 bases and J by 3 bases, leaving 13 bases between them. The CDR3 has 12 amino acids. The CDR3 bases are TGCAGTACAAGAGCCCCATACTATGGCTACACCTTC. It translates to CSTRAPYYGYTF.

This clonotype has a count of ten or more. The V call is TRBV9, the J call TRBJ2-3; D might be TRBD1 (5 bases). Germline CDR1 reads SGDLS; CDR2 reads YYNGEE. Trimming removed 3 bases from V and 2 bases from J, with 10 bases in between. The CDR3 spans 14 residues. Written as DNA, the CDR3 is TGTGCCAGCAGCGCTGACAGTAACACAGATACGCAGTATTTT. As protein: CASSADSNTDTQYF.

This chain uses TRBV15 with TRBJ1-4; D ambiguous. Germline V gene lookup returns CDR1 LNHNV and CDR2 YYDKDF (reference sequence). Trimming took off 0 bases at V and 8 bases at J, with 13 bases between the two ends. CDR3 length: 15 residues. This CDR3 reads CATSRDFGRGEKLFF. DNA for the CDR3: TGTGCCACCAGCAGAGATTTTGGAAGAGGAGAAAAACTGTTTTTT.